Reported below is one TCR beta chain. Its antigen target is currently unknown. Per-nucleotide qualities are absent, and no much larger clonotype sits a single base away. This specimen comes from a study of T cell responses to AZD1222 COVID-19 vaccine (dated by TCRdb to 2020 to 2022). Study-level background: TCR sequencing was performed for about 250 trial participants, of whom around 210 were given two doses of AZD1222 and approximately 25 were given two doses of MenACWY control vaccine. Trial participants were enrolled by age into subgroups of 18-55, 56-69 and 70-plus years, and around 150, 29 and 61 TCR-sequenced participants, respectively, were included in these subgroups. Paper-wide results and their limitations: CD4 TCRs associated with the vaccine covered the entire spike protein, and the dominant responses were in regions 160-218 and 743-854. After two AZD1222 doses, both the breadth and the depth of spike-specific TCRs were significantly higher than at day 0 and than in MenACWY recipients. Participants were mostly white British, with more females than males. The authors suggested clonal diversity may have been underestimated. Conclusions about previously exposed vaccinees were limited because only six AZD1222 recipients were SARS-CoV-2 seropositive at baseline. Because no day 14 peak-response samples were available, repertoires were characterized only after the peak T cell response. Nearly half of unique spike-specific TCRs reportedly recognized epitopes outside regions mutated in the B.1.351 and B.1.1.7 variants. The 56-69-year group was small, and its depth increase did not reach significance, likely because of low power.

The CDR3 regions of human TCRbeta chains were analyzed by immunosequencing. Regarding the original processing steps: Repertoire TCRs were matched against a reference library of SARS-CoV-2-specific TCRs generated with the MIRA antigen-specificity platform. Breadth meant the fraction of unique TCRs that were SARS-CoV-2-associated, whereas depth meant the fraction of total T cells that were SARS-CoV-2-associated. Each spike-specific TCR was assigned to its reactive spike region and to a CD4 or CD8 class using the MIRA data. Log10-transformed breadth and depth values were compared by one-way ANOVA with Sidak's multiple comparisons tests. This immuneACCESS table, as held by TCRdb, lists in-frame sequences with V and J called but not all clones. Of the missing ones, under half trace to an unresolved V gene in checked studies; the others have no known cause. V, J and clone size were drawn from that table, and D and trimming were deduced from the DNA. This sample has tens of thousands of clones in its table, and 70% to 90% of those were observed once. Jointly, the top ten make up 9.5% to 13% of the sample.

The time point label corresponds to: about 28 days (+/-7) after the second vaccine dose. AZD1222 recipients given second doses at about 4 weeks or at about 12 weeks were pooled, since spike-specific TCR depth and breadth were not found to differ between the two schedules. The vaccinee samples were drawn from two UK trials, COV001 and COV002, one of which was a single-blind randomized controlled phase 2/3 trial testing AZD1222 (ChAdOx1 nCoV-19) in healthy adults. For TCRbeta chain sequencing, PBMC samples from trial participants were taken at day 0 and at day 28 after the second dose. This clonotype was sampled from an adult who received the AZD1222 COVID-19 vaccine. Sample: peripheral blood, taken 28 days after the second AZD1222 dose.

The CDR3 region reads CASSPGQGAYLNYGYTF. Read as DNA, the sequence is TGTGCCAGCAGCCCGGGCCAAGGGGCTTACCTAAACTATGGCTACACCTTC. The chain is made from TRBV5-4 and TRBJ1-2, with TRBD1 as a weak D call on 5 bases. The germline V gene (reference sequence) sets CDR1 to SGHNT and CDR2 to YYREEE. The V end loses 4 bases and the J end loses 2 bases, and a stretch of 21 bases separates them. The CDR3 runs 17 residues from the cysteine to the phenylalanine. The read is trimmed to its CDR3 DNA, 51 bases read in frame from base 1.